One and the same sample provided the 14 T cell receptor beta chains below, sequenced in a study of blood T cell repertoires in COVID-19 (TCRdb year 2020). Library prep was done by the immunoSEQ multiplex PCR assay. The table comes from immuneACCESS by way of TCRdb, which keeps in-frame sequences with V and J called. Part of the clones is missing from these tables; in studies checked, under half for an unresolved V gene and the rest for unknown reasons. The sample table lists 350,000 to 450,000 clones, around nine tenths of them with a count of one. The ten largest make up 1.5% to 2% of the sample. Source material: PBMCs or T cells enriched from blood (not recorded which). These receptors all stem from a young woman who had recovered from COVID-19.

CDR3 sequence reads: CASSPDNNKPPEAFF. DNA of the CDR3: TGTGCCAGCTCACCAGACAATAACAAGCCCCCTGAAGCTTTCTTT. The chain combines TRBV18 with TRBJ1-1; D unclear. This CDR3 comprises 15 residues. Germline CDR1 is KGHSH and CDR2 is LQKENI. Trimming took 2 bases from V and 6 from J, leaving 16 bases between them.

The V call is TRBV11-2, the J call TRBJ1-2; a possible D gene is TRBD1 (6 bases). This CDR3 has 16 amino acids. V was shortened by 0 bases and J by 6 bases, with 17 bases between the two germline ends. CDR1 and CDR2 (germline): SGHAT, FQNNGV. CDR3 loop: CASSLETGWFVDGYTF. CDR3 bases: TGTGCCAGCAGCTTAGAGACAGGATGGTTCGTGGATGGCTACACCTTC.

The chain joins TRBV7-2 to TRBJ1-2; D possibly corresponds to TRBD1 (6 bases). The CDR3 contains 16 residues. V was pared by 5 bases and J by 5 bases, with 21 bases between. Germline assignment: CDR1 SGHTA and CDR2 FQGNSA. CDR3: CASSPTEIQGRYGYTF. CDR3 DNA sequence: TGTGCCAGCAGCCCAACTGAAATACAGGGAAGATATGGCTACACCTTC.

The chain recombines TRBV27 with TRBJ1-2; 10 positions agree with TRBD1. In germline, CDR1 is MNHEY, CDR2 SMNVEV (reference sequence). This CDR3 is built from 14 residues. Trimming cost V 4 bases and J 6 bases; bases outside gene matches: 5. The CDR3 bases are TGTGCCAGCAGTTCGGACAGGGGGTGGGATGGCTACACCTTC. Translating it yields CASSSDRGWDGYTF.

The chain links TRBV11-3 to TRBJ1-1; D is ambiguous. Trimming took 5 bases from V and 6 from J, leaving 13 bases between them. Looked up from germline, CDR1 is SGHNT and CDR2 is YENEEA. This CDR3 has 13 amino acids. In nucleotides, the CDR3 is TGTGCCAGCAGCCCCAGCAGGTTCTCTGAAGCTTTCTTT. This sequence encodes CASSPSRFSEAFF.

The genes are TRBV20-1 and TRBJ1-1; D is ambiguous. Germline loops: CDR1 DFQATT, CDR2 SNEGSKA (reference sequence). Trimming shortened V by 3 bases and J by 4 bases, and 6 bases separated the two germline ends. The CDR3 covers 11 residues. CDR3 sequence reads: CSASRSTEAFF. CDR3 DNA sequence: TGCAGTGCTAGCCGTAGCACTGAAGCTTTCTTT.

The chain carries TRBV5-8 and TRBJ1-6, with 9 nucleotides matching TRBD1. V lost 10 bases, J lost 8 bases, and 10 bases stayed unmatched. CDR1 is SGHTS, CDR2 YDEGEE, per germline. The CDR3 length is 14 residues. CDR3 protein: CAVGQGTVDSPLHF. The CDR3 nucleotides are TGTGCCGTCGGACAGGGGACGGTTGATTCACCCCTCCACTTT.

This chain connects TRBV6-5 to TRBJ1-2; TRBD1 aligns across 12 bases. Germline V gene lookup returns CDR1 MNHEY and CDR2 SVGAGI. The CDR3 extends over 16 amino acids. V was clipped by 4 bases and J by 7 bases; unmatched bases: 10. CDR3 residues: CASSFLGQGAVGGYTF. The DNA of the CDR3 is TGTGCCAGCAGTTTCTTGGGACAGGGGGCTGTGGGTGGCTACACCTTC.

The rearrangement joins TRBV19 to TRBJ1-2; TRBD1 aligns across 9 bases. Germline loops: CDR1 LNHDA, CDR2 SQIVND (reference sequence). V gave up 6 bases and J gave up 8 bases; unmatched junction bases: 10. The CDR3 is 14 residues long. CDR3 loop: CASSPGQGRYGYTF. The CDR3 coding sequence is TGTGCCAGTAGCCCGGGACAGGGTCGTTACGGCTACACCTTC.

V and J are TRBV10-3 and TRBJ1-1; 8 bases match TRBD1. The CDR3 is 14 residues long. Germline values: CDR1 ENHRY, CDR2 SYGVKD. J gave up 2 bases and V 5 bases, and 4 bases lay outside the gene matches. For the CDR3, the DNA is TGTGCCATCAGTCCCGGACAGGGCAACACTGAAGCTTTCTTT. Its translation is CAISPGQGNTEAFF.

V gene TRBV18 combines with J gene TRBJ2-2; 8 nucleotides align to TRBD1. The junction had 8 bases not matched to a gene; V was cut back by 0 bases and J by 5 bases. Germline values: CDR1 KGHSH, CDR2 LQKENI. This CDR3 spans 17 amino acids. CDR3 in DNA: TGTGCCAGCTCACCACCGCGCGGGACAGGTTCTACCGGGGAGCTGTTTTTT. This codes for CASSPPRGTGSTGELFF. The whole variable domain, remainder taken from reference TRBV18 and TRBJ2-2, is NAGVMQNPRHLVRRRGQEARLRCSPMKGHSHVYWYRQLPEEGLKFMVYLQKENIIDESGMPKERFSAEFPKEGPSILRIQQVVRGDSAAYFCASSPPRGTGSTGELFFGEGSRLTVL.

The genes are TRBV15 and TRBJ2-7; D is perhaps TRBD2 (5 bases). Deletions cut 5 bases from V and 1 base from J, with 15 bases between. The CDR3 runs 15 residues. Germline values: CDR1 LNHNV, CDR2 YYDKDF (reference sequence). Here the CDR3 DNA reads TGTGCCACCAGCGGGAGTATCGGCAGATCCTACGAGCAGTACTTC. Its translation: CATSGSIGRSYEQYF.

This chain links TRBV15 with TRBJ1-4, with D hard to call. The V end lost 0 bases, the J end lost 4 bases, and 9 bases lay between the germline ends. Germline V gene lookup returns CDR1 LNHNV and CDR2 YYDKDF (reference sequence). The CDR3 is made up of 15 amino acids. CDR3 bases: TGTGCCACCAGCAGAGATACGCGGGTTAATGAAAAACTGTTTTTT. Amino acids: CATSRDTRVNEKLFF.

This chain joins TRBV7-9 and TRBJ1-1; possible D gene TRBD1, 5 bases. Germline loops: CDR1 SEHNR, CDR2 FQNEAQ (reference sequence). CDR3 length: 15 amino acids. With 5 bases removed from V and 0 bases from J, the gap between germline ends came to 13 bases. CDR3 residues: CASSPQGELNTEAFF. CDR3 nucleotides: TGTGCCAGCAGCCCGCAAGGGGAACTGAACACTGAAGCTTTCTTT.